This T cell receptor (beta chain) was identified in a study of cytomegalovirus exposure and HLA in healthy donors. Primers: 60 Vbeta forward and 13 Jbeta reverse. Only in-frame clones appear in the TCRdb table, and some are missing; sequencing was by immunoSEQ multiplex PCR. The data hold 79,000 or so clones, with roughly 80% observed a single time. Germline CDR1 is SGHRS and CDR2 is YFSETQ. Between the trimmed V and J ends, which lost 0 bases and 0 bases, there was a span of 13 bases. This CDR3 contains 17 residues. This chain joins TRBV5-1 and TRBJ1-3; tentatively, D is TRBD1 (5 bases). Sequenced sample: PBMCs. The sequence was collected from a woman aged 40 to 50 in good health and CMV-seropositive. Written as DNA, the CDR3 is TGCGCCAGCAGCTTGGGGGCAGGGTCGAGCTCTGGAAACACCATATATTTT. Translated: CASSLGAGSSSGNTIYF.